This T cell receptor (beta chain) was identified in a study of T cells in localized non-small cell lung cancer. General study points: Heterogeneity remains possible because sequencing was limited to only one tumor region. The greatest T cell clonality was found in uninvolved adjacent lung (higher than in tumor). Prolonged overall survival went with higher T cell density in the blood. In adjacent lung appeared a median around 54 of the top 100 tumor clones.

In the case of this clone: Its antigen is unidentified.

Measured with immunoSEQ multiplex PCR; TCRdb has only the in-frame clones, and not every one. Counted here are tens of thousands of clones, roughly 90% occurring once; the ten biggest clones make up about 2.1%. Sequencing was performed on peripheral blood, taken before any cancer treatment. The receptor was isolated from a woman between 40 and 69 years old with stage I lung adenocarcinoma.

The CDR3 DNA is TGTGCCAGCATGGGCCCGGGACAGGGTATCTACGAGCAGTACTTC. Translation gives CASMGPGQGIYEQYF. The V gene is TRBV28, the J gene TRBJ2-7, with TRBD1 identical over 9 bases. Germline V gene lookup returns CDR1 MDHEN and CDR2 SYDVKM. With 7 bases clipped from V and 3 bases from J, the junction kept 10 bases outside the gene matches. The CDR3 runs 15 residues.